This T cell receptor (beta chain) was captured in a study of identical twins. Findings of the study overall: Within twin pairs, the out-of-frame alpha sequences they shared showed excess low generation probability.

This CDR3 region has 14 residues. Germline V gene data show CDR1 as DFQATT and CDR2 as SNEGSKA (reference sequence). Trimming took 6 bases from V and 0 from J, leaving 14 bases between them. TCRdb used MiXCR to reprocess the 5' RACE reads, holding one entry per CDR3 protein. The table shows fewer than 350,000 distinct CDR3 sequences, with about 8.9% occurring only once. This clonotype was counted a few times. What it recognizes is unknown. These data were likewise used in another study, on yellow fever vaccine responses in identical twins. That source reports: Twins reportedly showed a vaccine T cell response that seemed partly convergent and partly personalized.

This chain uses TRBV20-1 with TRBJ2-5, with no clear D. The sequencing input was memory (CD45RO+) T cells sorted from blood. The origin of this receptor is a woman under 30 in good health. Written as DNA, the CDR3 is TGCAGTGCGAACGGCGCCGGGTACCAAGAGACCCAGTACTTC. It specifies CSANGAGYQETQYF.